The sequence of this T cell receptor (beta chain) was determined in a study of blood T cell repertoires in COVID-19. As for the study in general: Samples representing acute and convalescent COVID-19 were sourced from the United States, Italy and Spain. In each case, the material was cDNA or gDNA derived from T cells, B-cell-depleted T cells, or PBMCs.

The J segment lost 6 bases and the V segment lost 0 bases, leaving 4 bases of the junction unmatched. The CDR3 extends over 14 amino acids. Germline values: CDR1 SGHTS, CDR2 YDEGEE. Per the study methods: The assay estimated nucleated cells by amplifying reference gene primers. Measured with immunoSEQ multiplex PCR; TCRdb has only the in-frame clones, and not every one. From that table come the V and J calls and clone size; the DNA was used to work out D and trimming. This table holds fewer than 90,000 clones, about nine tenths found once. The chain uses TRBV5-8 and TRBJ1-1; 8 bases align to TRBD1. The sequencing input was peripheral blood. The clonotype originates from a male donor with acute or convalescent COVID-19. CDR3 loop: CASSLVEQGAEAFF. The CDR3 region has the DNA TGTGCCAGCAGCTTGGTTGAACAGGGGGCTGAAGCTTTCTTT.